Here is one T cell receptor beta chain with its context. This specimen belongs to a study of blood T cell repertoires in COVID-19. Study as a whole: Specimens from acute and convalescent COVID-19 originated in the United States, Italy and Spain. Sources were T cells, B-cell-depleted T cells, or PBMCs; the material itself was cDNA or gDNA.

CDR3 length: 14 residues. The ends lost 7 bases at V and 5 bases at J; junction bases unmatched: 5. Per the germline V gene, CDR1 is LNHDA and CDR2 is SQIVND (reference sequence). The assay was immunoSEQ multiplex PCR, and TCRdb's table has in-frame clones only and misses some. The table shows around 100,000 clones, with about 89% occurring only once. The chain carries TRBV19 and TRBJ2-2, with 9 bases fitting TRBD1. This TCR came from a human donor in a cohort sampled during active COVID-19. Sequenced: peripheral blood. CDR3: CASTLTGGTGELFF. CDR3 bases: TGTGCCAGTACCCTGACAGGGGGAACCGGGGAGCTGTTTTTT.